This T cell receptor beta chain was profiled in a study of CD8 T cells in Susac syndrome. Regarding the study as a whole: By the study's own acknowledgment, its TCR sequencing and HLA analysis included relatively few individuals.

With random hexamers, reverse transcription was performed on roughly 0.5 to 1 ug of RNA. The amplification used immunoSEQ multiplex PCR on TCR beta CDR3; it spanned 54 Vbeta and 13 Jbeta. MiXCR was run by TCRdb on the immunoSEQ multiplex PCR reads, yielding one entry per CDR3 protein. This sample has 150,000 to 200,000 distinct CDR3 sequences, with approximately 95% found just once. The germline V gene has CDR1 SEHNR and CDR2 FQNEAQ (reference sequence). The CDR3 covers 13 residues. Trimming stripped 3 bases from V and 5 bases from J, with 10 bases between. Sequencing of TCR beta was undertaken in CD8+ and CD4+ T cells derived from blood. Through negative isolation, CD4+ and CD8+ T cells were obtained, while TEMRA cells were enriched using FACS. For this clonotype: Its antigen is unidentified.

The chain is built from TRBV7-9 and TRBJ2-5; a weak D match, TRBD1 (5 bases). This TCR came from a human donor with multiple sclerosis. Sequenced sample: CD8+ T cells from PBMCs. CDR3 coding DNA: TGTGCCAGCAGCTTTGGGGCCGCGGAGACCCAGTACTTC. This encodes CASSFGAAETQYF.